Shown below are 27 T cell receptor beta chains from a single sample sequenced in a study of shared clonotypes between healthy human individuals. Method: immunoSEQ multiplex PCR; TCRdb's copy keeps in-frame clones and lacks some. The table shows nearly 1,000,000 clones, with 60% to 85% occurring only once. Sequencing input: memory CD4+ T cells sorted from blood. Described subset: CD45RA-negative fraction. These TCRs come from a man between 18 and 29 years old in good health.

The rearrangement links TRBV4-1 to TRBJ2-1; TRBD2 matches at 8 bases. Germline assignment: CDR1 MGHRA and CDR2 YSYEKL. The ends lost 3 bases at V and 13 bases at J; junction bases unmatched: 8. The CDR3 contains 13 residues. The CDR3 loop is CASSQGLDREQFF. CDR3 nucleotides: TGCGCCAGCAGCCAGGGACTAGATAGGGAACAGTTCTTC.

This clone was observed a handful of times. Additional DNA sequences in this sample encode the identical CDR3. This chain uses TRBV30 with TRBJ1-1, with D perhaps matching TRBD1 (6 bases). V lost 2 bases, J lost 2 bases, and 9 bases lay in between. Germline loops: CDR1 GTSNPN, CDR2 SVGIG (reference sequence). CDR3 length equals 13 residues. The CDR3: CAWSPGVNTEAFF. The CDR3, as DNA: TGTGCCTGGAGTCCAGGGGTTAACACTGAAGCTTTCTTT.

For the CDR3, the DNA is TGTGCCAGCAGCCCAAGACTAGCGGGAGGCACCGGGGAGCTGTTTTTT. Its translation: CASSPRLAGGTGELFF. V is TRBV7-9 and J is TRBJ2-2, with 13 bases aligning to TRBD2. V was clipped by 5 bases and J by 4 bases; unmatched bases: 4. The germline CDR1 and CDR2 sequences are SEHNR and FQNEAQ (reference sequence). The CDR3 loop spans 16 amino acids.

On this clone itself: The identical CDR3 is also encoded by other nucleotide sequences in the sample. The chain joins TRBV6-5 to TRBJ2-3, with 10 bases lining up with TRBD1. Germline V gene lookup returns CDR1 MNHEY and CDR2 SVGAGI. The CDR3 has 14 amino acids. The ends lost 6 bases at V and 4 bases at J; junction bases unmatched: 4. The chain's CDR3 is CASRRTGGADTQYF. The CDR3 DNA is TGTGCCAGCAGACGGACAGGGGGAGCAGATACGCAGTATTTT.

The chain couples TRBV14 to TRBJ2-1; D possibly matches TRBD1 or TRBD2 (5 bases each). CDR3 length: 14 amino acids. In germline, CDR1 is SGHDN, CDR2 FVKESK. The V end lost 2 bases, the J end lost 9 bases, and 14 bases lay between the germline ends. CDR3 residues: CASSQRDPPAEQFF. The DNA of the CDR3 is TGTGCCAGCAGCCAAAGGGACCCACCGGCTGAGCAGTTCTTC.

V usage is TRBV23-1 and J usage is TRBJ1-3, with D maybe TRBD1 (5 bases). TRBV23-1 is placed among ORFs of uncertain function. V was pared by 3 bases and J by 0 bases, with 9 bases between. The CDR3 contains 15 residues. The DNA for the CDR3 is TGCGCCAGCAGTCAGGGACGGAGCTCTGGAAACACCATATATTTT. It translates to CASSQGRSSGNTIYF.

CDR3 sequence (DNA): TGCAGCGTTGACGGGCTACAGGGATCCTACGAGCAGTACTTC. This translates into CSVDGLQGSYEQYF. This rearrangement joins TRBV29-1 to TRBJ2-7; the D gene is possibly TRBD1 (6 bases). Germline-derived CDR1 and CDR2 are SQVTM and ANQGSEA. The CDR3 length is 14 residues. Trimming cost V 3 bases and J 1 base, with 13 bases left between them.

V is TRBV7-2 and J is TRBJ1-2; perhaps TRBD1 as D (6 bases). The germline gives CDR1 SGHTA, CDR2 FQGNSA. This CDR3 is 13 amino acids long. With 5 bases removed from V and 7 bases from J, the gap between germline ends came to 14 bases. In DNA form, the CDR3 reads TGTGCCAGCAGCCTAAGGGGGGAAACTGGCTACACCTTC. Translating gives CASSLRGETGYTF.

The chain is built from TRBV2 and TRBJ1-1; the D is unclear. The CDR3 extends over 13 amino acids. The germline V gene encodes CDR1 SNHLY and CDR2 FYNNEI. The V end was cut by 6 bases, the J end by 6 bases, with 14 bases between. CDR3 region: CASSGSWTAEAFF. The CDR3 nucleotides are TGTGCCAGCAGCGGGTCATGGACGGCTGAAGCTTTCTTT.

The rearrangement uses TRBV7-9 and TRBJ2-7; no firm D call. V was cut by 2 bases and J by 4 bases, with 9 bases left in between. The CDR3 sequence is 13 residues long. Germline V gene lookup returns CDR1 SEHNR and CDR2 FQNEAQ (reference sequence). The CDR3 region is CASSLRTGYEQYF. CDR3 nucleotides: TGTGCCAGCAGCTTAAGAACGGGTTACGAGCAGTACTTC.

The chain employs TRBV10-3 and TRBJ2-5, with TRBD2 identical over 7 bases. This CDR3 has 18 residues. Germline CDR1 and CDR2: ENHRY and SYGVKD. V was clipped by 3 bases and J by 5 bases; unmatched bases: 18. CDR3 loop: CAISDQPLGLAARETQYF. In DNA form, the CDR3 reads TGTGCCATCAGTGACCAACCGTTGGGGCTAGCGGCACGGGAGACCCAGTACTTC.

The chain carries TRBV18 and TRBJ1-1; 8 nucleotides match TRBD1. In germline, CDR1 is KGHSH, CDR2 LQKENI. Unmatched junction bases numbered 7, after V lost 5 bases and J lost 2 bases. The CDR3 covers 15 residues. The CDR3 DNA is TGTGCCAGCTCAGCCGGACAGGGTGCCAACACTGAAGCTTTCTTT. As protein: CASSAGQGANTEAFF.

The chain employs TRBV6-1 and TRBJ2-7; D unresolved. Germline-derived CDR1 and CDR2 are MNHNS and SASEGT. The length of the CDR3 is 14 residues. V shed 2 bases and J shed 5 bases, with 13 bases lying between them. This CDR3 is CASSEPYRVHEQYF. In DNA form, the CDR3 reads TGTGCCAGCAGTGAACCCTATCGGGTCCACGAGCAGTACTTC.

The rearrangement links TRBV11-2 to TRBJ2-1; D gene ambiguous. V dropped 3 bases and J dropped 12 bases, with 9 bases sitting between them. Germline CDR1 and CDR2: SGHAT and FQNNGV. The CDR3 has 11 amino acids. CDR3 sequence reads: CASSLMAGQFF. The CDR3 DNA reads TGTGCCAGCAGCTTGATGGCAGGGCAGTTCTTC.

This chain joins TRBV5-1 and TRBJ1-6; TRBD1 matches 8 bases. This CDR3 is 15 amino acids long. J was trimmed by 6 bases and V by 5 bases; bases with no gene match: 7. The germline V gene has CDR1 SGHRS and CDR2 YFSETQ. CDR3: CASRSLGQGNSPLHF. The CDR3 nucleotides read TGCGCCAGCAGGTCCTTAGGACAGGGTAATTCACCCCTCCACTTT.

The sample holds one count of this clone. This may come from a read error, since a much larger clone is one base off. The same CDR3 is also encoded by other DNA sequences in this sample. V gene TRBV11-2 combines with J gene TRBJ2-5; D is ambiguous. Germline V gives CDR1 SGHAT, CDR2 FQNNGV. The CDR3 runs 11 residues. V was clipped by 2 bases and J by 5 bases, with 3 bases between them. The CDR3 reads CASSLRETQYF. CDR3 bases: TGTGCCAGCAGCTTAAGGGAGACCCAGTACTTC.

Here the CDR3 reads CASSLAGVHHYEQYF. CDR3 in DNA: TGTGCCAGCAGCTTAGCAGGCGTCCACCACTACGAGCAGTACTTC. This chain uses TRBV11-2 with TRBJ2-7; no clear D gene. Trimming stripped 1 base from V and 3 bases from J, with 13 bases between. CDR1 and CDR2 (germline): SGHAT, FQNNGV. This CDR3 contains 15 residues.

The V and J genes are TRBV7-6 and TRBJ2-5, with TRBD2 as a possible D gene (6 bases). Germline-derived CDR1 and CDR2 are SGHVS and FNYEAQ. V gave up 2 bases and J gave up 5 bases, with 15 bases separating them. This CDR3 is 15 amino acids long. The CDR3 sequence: CASSLSGGPGETQYF. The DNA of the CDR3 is TGTGCCAGCAGCTTATCCGGGGGTCCCGGGGAGACCCAGTACTTC.

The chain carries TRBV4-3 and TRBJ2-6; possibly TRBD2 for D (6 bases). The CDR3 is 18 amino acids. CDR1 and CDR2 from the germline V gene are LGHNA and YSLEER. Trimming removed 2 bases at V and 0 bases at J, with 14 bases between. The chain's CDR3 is CASSQTGTGASGANVLTF. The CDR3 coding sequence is TGCGCCAGCAGCCAAACCGGGACGGGAGCCTCTGGGGCCAACGTCCTGACTTTC.

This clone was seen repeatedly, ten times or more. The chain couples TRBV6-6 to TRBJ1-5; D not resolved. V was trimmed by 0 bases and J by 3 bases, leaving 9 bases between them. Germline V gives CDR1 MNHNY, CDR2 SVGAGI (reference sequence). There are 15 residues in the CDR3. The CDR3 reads CASSYSTEANQPQHF. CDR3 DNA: TGTGCCAGCAGTTACTCAACAGAGGCCAATCAGCCCCAGCATTTT.

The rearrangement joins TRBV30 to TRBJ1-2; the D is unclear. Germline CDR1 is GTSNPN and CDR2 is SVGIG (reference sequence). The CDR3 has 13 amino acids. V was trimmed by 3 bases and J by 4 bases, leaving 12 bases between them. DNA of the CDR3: TGTGCCTGGAGGGAGAGTGAGCGCTATGGCTACACCTTC. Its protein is CAWRESERYGYTF.

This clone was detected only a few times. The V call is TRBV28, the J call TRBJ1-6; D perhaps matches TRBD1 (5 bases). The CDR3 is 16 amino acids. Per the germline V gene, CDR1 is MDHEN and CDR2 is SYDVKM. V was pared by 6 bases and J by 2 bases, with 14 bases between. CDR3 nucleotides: TGTGCCAGCAGGACCAGGGATCTGCCCTATAATTCACCCCTCCACTTT. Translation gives CASRTRDLPYNSPLHF. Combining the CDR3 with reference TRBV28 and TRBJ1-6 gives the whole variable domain DVKVTQSSRYLVKRTGEKVFLECVQDMDHENMFWYRQDPGLGLRLIYFSYDVKMKEKGDIPEGYSVSREKKERFSLILESASTNQTSMYLCASRTRDLPYNSPLHFGNGTRLTVT.

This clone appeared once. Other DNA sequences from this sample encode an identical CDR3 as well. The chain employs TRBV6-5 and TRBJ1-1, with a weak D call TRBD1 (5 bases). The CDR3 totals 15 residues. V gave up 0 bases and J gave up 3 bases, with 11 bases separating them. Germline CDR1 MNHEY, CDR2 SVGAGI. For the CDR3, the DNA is TGTGCCAGCAGTTACTCGAGGCAGGGTGACACTGAAGCTTTCTTT. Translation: CASSYSRQGDTEAFF.

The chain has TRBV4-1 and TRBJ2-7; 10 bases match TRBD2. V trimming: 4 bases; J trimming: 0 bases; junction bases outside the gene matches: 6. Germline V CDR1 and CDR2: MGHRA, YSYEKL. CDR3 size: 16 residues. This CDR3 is CASSRPLAGSSYEQYF. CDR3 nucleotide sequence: TGCGCCAGCAGCCGCCCACTAGCGGGGAGCTCCTACGAGCAGTACTTC.

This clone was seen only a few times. In DNA, the CDR3 is TGCAGCGTTGAAAATCGGCGACAGGGGATATCCTATGGCTACACCTTC. Translated, it gives CSVENRRQGISYGYTF. This chain links TRBV29-1 with TRBJ1-2; TRBD1 agrees at 8 bases. V shed 2 bases and J 4 bases; nucleotides not matched to a gene: 12. The CDR3 contains 16 residues. The germline V gene has CDR1 SQVTM and CDR2 ANQGSEA.

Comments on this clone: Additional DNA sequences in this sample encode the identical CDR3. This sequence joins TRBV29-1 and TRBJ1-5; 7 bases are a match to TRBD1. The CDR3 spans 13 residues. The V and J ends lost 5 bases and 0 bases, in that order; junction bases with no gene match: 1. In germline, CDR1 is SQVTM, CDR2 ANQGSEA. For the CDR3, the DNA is TGCAGCGTTCGGGACAGTAGCAATCAGCCCCAGCATTTT. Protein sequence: CSVRDSSNQPQHF.

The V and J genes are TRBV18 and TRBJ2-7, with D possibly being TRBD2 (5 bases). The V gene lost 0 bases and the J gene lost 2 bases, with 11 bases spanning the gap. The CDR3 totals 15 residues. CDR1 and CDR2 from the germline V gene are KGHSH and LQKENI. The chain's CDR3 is CASSPPGLSTYEQYF. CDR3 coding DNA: TGTGCCAGCTCACCACCCGGACTGAGTACCTACGAGCAGTACTTC.